This is a list of T cell receptor beta chains from one sample in a study of human thymus T cells. Clones were sequenced by immunoSEQ multiplex PCR, and TCRdb holds only the in-frame ones, with some missing. Of around 130,000 clones in the sample, approximately 96% were seen once. Sample: thymus tissue. The receptors come from a boy younger than two with a congenital heart defect but otherwise immunologically healthy. Both conserved end residues are part of each CDR3. D genes are given only for firm matches. Clone size is given for some rows only: seen once, a few or many times, or a class if the clone is expanded.

V,J,size,length,D,DNA,CDR3
TRBV28,TRBJ2-7,-,13,-,TGTGCCAGCAGTTTTAAACAGGGCTACGAGCAGTACTTC,CASSFKQGYEQYF
TRBV7-2,TRBJ2-1,-,13,-,TGTGCCAGCAGCTGGGTCAGGGCGGGGGAGCAGTTCTTC,CASSWVRAGEQFF
TRBV27,TRBJ1-6,-,16,TRBD1,TGTGCCAGCACCCTCAGGGGGCAGTCCTATAATTCACCCCTCCACTTT,CASTLRGQSYNSPLHF
TRBV5-1,TRBJ2-3,-,15,-,TGCGCCAGCAGCTTGGGAGTGCGGGACCGGGACACGCAGTATTTT,CASSLGVRDRDTQYF
TRBV30,TRBJ2-3,once,14,-,TGTGCCTGGAGTGTAACCCACAGCACAGATACGCAGTATTTT,CAWSVTHSTDTQYF
TRBV21-1,TRBJ1-5,-,15,-,TGTGCCAGCAGCAAAGAAGGGGGGGGCCATCAGCCCCAGCATTTT,CASSKEGGGHQPQHF
TRBV6-5,TRBJ1-1,-,14,-,TGTGCCAGCATCCTTGGGACGTTGAACACTGAAGCTTTCTTT,CASILGTLNTEAFF
TRBV5-8,TRBJ2-7,once,14,-,TGTGCCAGCAGCTTGGACAGGGTAGGGTACGAGCAGTACTTC,CASSLDRVGYEQYF
TRBV2,TRBJ2-1,-,18,TRBD2,TGTGCCAGCAGTGAATCCATAGCGGGGCCGAGCTCCTACAATGAGCAGTTCTTC,CASSESIAGPSSYNEQFF
TRBV5-1,TRBJ2-3,-,12,-,TGCGCCAGCAGCCCAAACACAGATACGCAGTATTTT,CASSPNTDTQYF
TRBV4-1,TRBJ2-7,-,16,TRBD2,TGCGCCAGCAGCCAAGAGGGATTAGCGGGGGTCTACGAGCAGTACTTC,CASSQEGLAGVYEQYF
TRBV10-3,TRBJ1-2,-,15,TRBD1,TGTGCCATCAGTGAGTCAAGGCAGGGGGCTTGTGGCTACACCTTC,CAISESRQGACGYTF
TRBV10-2,TRBJ1-3,-,14,-,TGCGCCAGCAGTGAGAATCAGGTTGGAAACACCATATATTTT,CASSENQVGNTIYF
TRBV14,TRBJ2-1,-,18,-,TGTGCCAGCAGCCAAGATCCGCGGGGCGAAGAGTCCTACAATGAGCAGTTCTTC,CASSQDPRGEESYNEQFF
TRBV7-2,TRBJ2-7,-,14,-,TGTGCCAGCAGCTTATTGGCCAGTCCCTACGAGCAGTACTTC,CASSLLASPYEQYF
TRBV4-3,TRBJ2-5,-,14,-,TGCGCCAGCAGCCGAGGTCTTCCAGCGGAGACCCAGTACTTC,CASSRGLPAETQYF
TRBV9,TRBJ2-3,-,18,TRBD2,TGTGCCAGCAGCGTAGAGACAGGGACTAGCGGGGCCACAGATACGCAGTATTTT,CASSVETGTSGATDTQYF
TRBV2,TRBJ2-7,-,13,TRBD1,TGTGCCGTCAGACAGGGAACGTCCTACGAGCAGTACTTC,CAVRQGTSYEQYF
TRBV27,TRBJ1-2,-,14,-,TGTGCCAGCAGTCCTCGGCCAAGGGGTTATGGCTACACCTTC,CASSPRPRGYGYTF
TRBV6-5,TRBJ2-1,-,12,-,TGTGCCAGCTCTACGGGCAACAATGAGCAGTTCTTC,CASSTGNNEQFF
TRBV19,TRBJ2-5,-,18,-,TGTGCCAGTAGCCTGAAGTCTTCGGATTGGAGGGACCAAGAGACCCAGTACTTC,CASSLKSSDWRDQETQYF
TRBV7-2,TRBJ2-6,-,19,TRBD1,TGTGCCAGCAGCCAACCGACAGGGGGGTTCCTCTCTGGGGCCAACGTCCTGACTTTC,CASSQPTGGFLSGANVLTF
TRBV6-1,TRBJ2-5,once,13,-,TGTGCCAGCATGGGGGGGCCGCAAGAGACCCAGTACTTC,CASMGGPQETQYF
TRBV28,TRBJ2-1,-,14,-,TGTGCCAGCAGTTTATGGTCGACCTACAATGAGCAGTTCTTC,CASSLWSTYNEQFF
TRBV7-9,TRBJ1-5,-,17,-,TGTGCCAGCAGCTTAGTCGGGCCAGGCGCCAGCAATCAGCCCCAGCATTTT,CASSLVGPGASNQPQHF
TRBV14,TRBJ2-7,-,19,TRBD2,TGTGCCAGCAGCCAAGGCAGTGGAGCGGGGGGGCCTGCGGGGTACGAGCAGTACTTC,CASSQGSGAGGPAGYEQYF
TRBV5-6,TRBJ2-7,-,13,-,TGTGCCAGCAGCTTTGGGAGGAGGAACGAGCAGTACTTC,CASSFGRRNEQYF
TRBV11-2,TRBJ2-4,-,17,-,TGTGCCAGCAGCTCCCAGGGGTGGGACTTAGCCAAAAACATTCAGTACTTC,CASSSQGWDLAKNIQYF
TRBV4-3,TRBJ1-2,-,16,-,TGCGCCAGCAGCCAAGATTCGCCCCGGACAGTCCACGGCTACACCTTC,CASSQDSPRTVHGYTF
TRBV11-2,TRBJ1-2,-,14,-,TGTGCCAGCAGCTTAGCGGGATGGAGCTATGGCTACACCTTC,CASSLAGWSYGYTF
TRBV30,TRBJ2-5,once,14,-,TGTGCCTGGACGCCCCTACCCCTTGGGGAGACCCAGTACTTC,CAWTPLPLGETQYF
TRBV9,TRBJ1-2,-,15,TRBD1,TGTGCCAGCAGCGCGCACAGGGGGCCCTTCTATGGCTACACCTTC,CASSAHRGPFYGYTF
TRBV13,TRBJ2-5,-,16,-,TGTGCCAGCAGCTTAGGGGGGTACCCAGGGTATGGGACCCAGTACTTC,CASSLGGYPGYGTQYF
TRBV27,TRBJ1-4,-,15,-,TGTGCCAGCAGTTTGACTGGCAGACCTAATGAAAAACTGTTTTTT,CASSLTGRPNEKLFF
TRBV5-8,TRBJ2-7,-,13,-,TGTGCCAGCAGCCCGGGACCGACGTACGAGCAGTACTTC,CASSPGPTYEQYF
TRBV11-2,TRBJ2-3,-,14,-,TGTGCCAGCAGCTTAATCTGGGTCACAGATACGCAGTATTTT,CASSLIWVTDTQYF
TRBV7-9,TRBJ2-7,-,17,-,TGTGCCAGCAGCTTAGTAGGGGTTGCGACAGGCTCCTACGAGCAGTACTTC,CASSLVGVATGSYEQYF
TRBV7-6,TRBJ1-6,-,14,TRBD1,TGTGCCAGCAGCCAGGGGGGTGATGGTTCACCCCTCCACTTT,CASSQGGDGSPLHF
TRBV11-2,TRBJ2-7,-,13,-,TGTGCCAGCAGCTTAGATGGGCCGGGGGAGCAGTACTTC,CASSLDGPGEQYF
TRBV28,TRBJ2-5,-,12,-,TGTGCCAGCAGTTTAGTCGCGCAGACCCAGTACTTC,CASSLVAQTQYF
TRBV9,TRBJ2-7,-,16,-,TGTGCCAGCAGCGTATACAGGGACACCGGACCGCACGAGCAGTACTTC,CASSVYRDTGPHEQYF